These 22 T cell receptor beta chains were all obtained from the same sample, sequenced in a study of T cell repertoires in cytomegalovirus infection. Antigens of these TCRs are unknown. TCRdb reanalysed the reads using MiXCR and keeps one entry per CDR3 protein. The sample lists about 310,000 distinct CDR3 sequences; roughly 25% were seen once. The sample consisted of cultured PBMCs, taken from culture after CMV antigen stimulation. Every receptor here comes from a human donor in good health (CMV status not recorded). Some clones in this sample may be carry-over from other donors' samples.

This sequence joins TRBV11-2 and TRBJ1-1, with a possible D match to TRBD1 (5 bases). Between the trimmed V and J ends, which lost 0 bases and 6 bases, there was a span of 8 bases. In germline, CDR1 is SGHAT, CDR2 FQNNGV. This CDR3 has 13 amino acids. CDR3 coding DNA: TGTGCCAGCAGCTTAGACGGGGGGGCTGAAGCTTTCTTT. Amino acid sequence: CASSLDGGAEAFF.

This clonotype was counted a few times. This chain connects TRBV7-8 to TRBJ2-7, with 7 bases matching TRBD1. The CDR3 runs to 14 residues. The germline gives CDR1 SGHVS, CDR2 FQNEAQ. V trimming: 5 bases; J trimming: 5 bases; junction bases outside the gene matches: 9. The CDR3 spells CASSAYRGGNEQYV. The CDR3 bases are TGTGCCAGCAGCGCCTACAGGGGCGGAAACGAGCAGTACGTC.

There are many counts of this clonotype. The V gene is TRBV7-2, the J gene TRBJ2-7, with D tentatively TRBD2 (5 bases). Germline CDR1 SGHTA, CDR2 FQGNSA. The CDR3 totals 12 residues. V lost 3 bases and J 7 bases, leaving 10 bases between the germline ends. CDR3: CASSLEVPEQYF. DNA of the CDR3: TGTGCCAGCAGCTTGGAGGTCCCGGAGCAGTACTTC.

This chain connects TRBV12-3 or TRBV12-4 to TRBJ2-5; D possibly matches TRBD1 or TRBD2 (6 bases each). V shed 5 bases and J shed 4 bases, with 17 bases lying between them. The CDR3 length is 15 residues. CDR3 in DNA: TGTGCCAGCAGTCCTCCCGGGGGCGGAGGAGAGACCCAGTACTTC. Encoded protein: CASSPPGGGGETQYF.

This chain uses TRBV7-2 with TRBJ2-3, with D unclear. Trimming stripped 1 base from V and 5 bases from J, with 7 bases between. Germline V gives CDR1 SGHTA, CDR2 FQGNSA. There are 13 residues in the CDR3. The CDR3 DNA is TGTGCCAGCAGCTTAGGGGTTGTAGATACGCAGTATTTT. Protein: CASSLGVVDTQYF.

Many counts were recorded for this clonotype. The rearrangement links TRBV7-2 to TRBJ2-5; 15 bases match TRBD2. CDR3 length: 20 residues. J lost 4 bases, V lost 0 bases, and 12 bases had no gene match. The germline V gene has CDR1 SGHTA and CDR2 FQGNSA. The CDR3, as DNA: TGTGCCAGCAGCTTAGCACGGTTCGGACTAGCGGGAGGGACGGGAGAGACCCAGTACTTC. This translates into CASSLARFGLAGGTGETQYF.

V is TRBV2 and J is TRBJ2-7; D remains ambiguous. Germline V lookup: CDR1 SNHLY, CDR2 FYNNEI. CDR3 length: 16 amino acids. V lost 3 bases and J lost 2, with 17 bases in between. CDR3 sequence: CASSDIMRTDTYEQYV. CDR3 DNA sequence: TGTGCCAGCAGTGATATTATGAGAACAGACACCTACGAGCAGTACGTC.

The genes are TRBV2 and TRBJ2-3; 7 bases map to TRBD1. CDR1 is SNHLY and CDR2 is FYNNEI in the germline V gene. Unmatched junction bases numbered 3, after V lost 6 bases and J lost 3 bases. The length of the CDR3 is 13 residues. The DNA for the CDR3 is TGTGCCAGCAGGACAGGGCCAACAGATACGCAGTATTTT. This encodes CASRTGPTDTQYF.

The chain is built from TRBV6-6 and TRBJ2-5, with 14 nucleotides matching TRBD2. CDR1 and CDR2 (germline): MNHNY, SVGAGI (reference sequence). After removal of 2 bases from V and 7 bases from J, the junction contained 9 bases not matched to a gene. The CDR3 has 17 amino acids. The CDR3 here is CASSYPTSGRAEGTQYF. The CDR3 DNA reads TGTGCCAGCAGTTACCCGACTAGCGGGAGGGCCGAGGGGACCCAGTACTTC.

This rearrangement joins TRBV29-1 to TRBJ2-1, with 9 bases lining up with TRBD2. V lost 6 bases and J lost 6; bases outside the gene matches: 18. Germline values: CDR1 SQVTM, CDR2 ANQGSEA. CDR3 length: 17 amino acids. CDR3 sequence (DNA): TGCAGCGTCGGCCAGTTTTGGCGGGAGGGCCAAGGCAATGAGCAGTTCTTC. Translated, it gives CSVGQFWREGQGNEQFF.

This clonotype was counted many times. V is TRBV7-2 and J is TRBJ1-4; tentative D call: TRBD1 (5 bases). The V gene's germline CDR1 is SGHTA and CDR2 FQGNSA. V was shortened by 1 base and J by 5 bases, with 11 bases between the two germline ends. This CDR3 has 15 residues. This CDR3 reads CASSLGAGRNEKLFF. The CDR3 DNA follows: TGTGCCAGCAGCTTAGGGGCAGGGAGAAATGAAAAACTGTTTTTT.

The chain combines TRBV7-2 with TRBJ2-3; D ambiguous. Germline CDR1 is SGHTA and CDR2 is FQGNSA. Trimming removed 5 bases at V and 7 bases at J, with 22 bases between. The CDR3 totals 16 residues. This CDR3 is CASSGPSAPSRNTQYF. CDR3 bases: TGTGCCAGCAGCGGACCCTCGGCCCCTTCGCGAAATACGCAGTATTTT.

The chain carries TRBV5-1 and TRBJ2-2, with D perhaps matching TRBD1 (6 bases). CDR1 SGHRS and CDR2 YFSETQ come from the germline V gene. V was cut by 4 bases and J by 4 bases, with 11 bases left in between. The CDR3 sequence is 14 residues long. CDR3 nucleotide sequence: TGCGCCAGCAGCACAAACAGGGCCACCGGGGAGCTGTTTTTT. Protein sequence: CASSTNRATGELFF.

V is TRBV20-1 and J is TRBJ2-3; a possible D gene is TRBD2 (5 bases). The germline CDR1 and CDR2 sequences are DFQATT and SNEGSKA (reference sequence). The CDR3 is 16 amino acids. V lost 1 base and J lost 2, with 16 bases in between. The chain's CDR3 is CSARAPWGSVTDTQYF. CDR3 nucleotide sequence: TGCAGTGCTAGAGCCCCTTGGGGTAGCGTCACAGATACGCAGTATTTT.

The gene calls are TRBV6-2 or TRBV6-3 and TRBJ2-1; TRBD2 might be the D (5 bases). The germline gives CDR1 MNHEY, CDR2 SVGEGT. The CDR3 contains 15 residues. V lost 6 bases and J 5 bases, leaving 17 bases between the germline ends. As DNA, the CDR3 is TGTGCCAGCAGGCCGGGAAGGGTTTTTGACAATGAGCAGTTCTTC. Its translation is CASRPGRVFDNEQFF.

The chain is built from TRBV27 and TRBJ1-2; TRBD1 aligns across 7 bases. J gave up 5 bases and V 3 bases, and 3 bases lay outside the gene matches. CDR1 is MNHEY and CDR2 is SMNVEV in the germline V gene (reference sequence). This CDR3 is 13 amino acids long. The CDR3 nucleotides are TGTGCCAGCAGTTTTAGGGGGCCTTATGGCTACACCTTC. It encodes CASSFRGPYGYTF.

This rearrangement joins TRBV18 to TRBJ2-7; 7 bases fit TRBD2. The J segment lost 1 base and the V segment lost 6 bases, leaving 9 bases of the junction unmatched. The CDR3 totals 15 residues. The germline gives CDR1 KGHSH, CDR2 LQKENI. Here the CDR3 DNA reads TGTGCCAGCTCCAGATCGGCGGGGGATTCCTACGAGCAGTACGTC. This translates into CASSRSAGDSYEQYV.

The V call is TRBV2, the J call TRBJ2-1; TRBD1 is a possible D gene (6 bases). This CDR3 region has 15 residues. Between the trimmed V and J ends, which lost 6 bases and 2 bases, there was a span of 14 bases. Germline assignment: CDR1 SNHLY and CDR2 FYNNEI. This chain's CDR3 is CASRVDRRTYNEQFF. CDR3 nucleotide sequence: TGTGCCAGCAGGGTAGACAGGCGCACCTACAATGAGCAGTTCTTC.

Of note for this clonotype: A much larger clone lies one base from this, so it may be a read error. V gene TRBV7-2 combines with J gene TRBJ1-5; TRBD1 might be the D (5 bases). CDR1 and CDR2 (germline): SGHTA, FQGNSA. V dropped 0 bases and J dropped 6 bases, with 15 bases sitting between them. The CDR3 length is 16 residues. As DNA, the CDR3 is TGTGCCAGCAGCTTAGCGGGGGTCAGGGTAAGTCAGCCCCAGCATTTT. It specifies CASSLAGVRVSQPQHF.

This clonotype was picked up a small number of times. The J gene is TRBJ2-7, the V gene TRBV6-2 or TRBV6-3; D gene unclear. The ends were cut back, 6 bases at V and 4 bases at J, with 13 bases in the middle. Germline-derived CDR1 and CDR2 are MNHEY and SVGEGT. This CDR3 is 13 amino acids long. Here the CDR3 DNA reads TGTGCCAGCAGAAACGGACGGAAATACGAGCAGTACGTC. Protein product: CASRNGRKYEQYV.

The gene calls are TRBV28 and TRBJ1-2; D possibly corresponds to TRBD1 (6 bases). V was clipped by 1 base and J by 4 bases, with 16 bases between them. The CDR3 is 16 residues long. Germline V gene sequence: CDR1 MDHEN, CDR2 SYDVKM. The DNA of the CDR3 is TGTGCCAGCAGTTTATTCGGGCGGGGGGCCGGCTATGGCTACACCTTC. It is translated as CASSLFGRGAGYGYTF.

There are a few counts of this clonotype. The chain couples TRBV28 to TRBJ1-5; D perhaps matches TRBD1 (5 bases). Germline CDR1 is MDHEN and CDR2 is SYDVKM. The germline V and J ends were trimmed by 1 base and 2 bases, with 9 bases remaining between them. This CDR3 region has 15 residues. This CDR3 reads CASSLSGLGNQPQHF. The CDR3 DNA reads TGTGCCAGCAGTTTATCAGGGTTGGGCAATCAGCCCCAGCATTTT.